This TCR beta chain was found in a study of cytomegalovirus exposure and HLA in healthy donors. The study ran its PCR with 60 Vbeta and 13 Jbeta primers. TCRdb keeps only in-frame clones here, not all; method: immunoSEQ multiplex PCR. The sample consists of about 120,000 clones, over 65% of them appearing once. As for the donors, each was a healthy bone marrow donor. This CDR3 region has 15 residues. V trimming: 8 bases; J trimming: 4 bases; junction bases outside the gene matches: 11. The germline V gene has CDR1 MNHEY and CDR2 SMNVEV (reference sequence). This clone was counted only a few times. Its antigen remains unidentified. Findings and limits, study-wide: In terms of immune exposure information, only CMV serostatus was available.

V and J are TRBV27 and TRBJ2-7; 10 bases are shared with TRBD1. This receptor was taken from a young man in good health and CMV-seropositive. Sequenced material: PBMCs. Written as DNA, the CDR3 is TGTGCCAGCGAAGGTTACGGGACAGGGGCTTACGAGCAGTACTTC. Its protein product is CASEGYGTGAYEQYF.